The 10 T cell receptor beta chains reported below all come from one sample, sequenced in a study of regulatory T cells in long-lasting Graves disease. Library construction for TCR beta used iRepertoire HTBI primers and Arm-PCR of CDR3 regions. Each CDR3 protein gets one entry after TCRdb re-called the multiplex PCR reads with MiXCR. The sample contains more than 350,000 distinct CDR3 sequences, roughly a fifth of which appear only once. Time point defined: persistent/refractory GD, antithyroid drugs over 5 years with positive TRAb. The TCR library was made from RNA that had been extracted from PBMCs in TRIzol. Sample: peripheral blood mononuclear cells (PBMCs), taken when the disease was refractory, from a patient treated with antithyroid drugs. These receptors were obtained from a female donor with Graves disease.

At least ten counts were recorded for this clonotype. The V and J genes are TRBV5-1 and TRBJ2-7; D gene unclear. Germline-derived CDR1 and CDR2 are SGHRS and YFSETQ. The CDR3 is made up of 11 amino acids. Deletions cut 5 bases from V and 7 bases from J, with 10 bases between. As DNA, the CDR3 is TGCGCCAGCAGAAAAGTAGGGGAGCAGTACTTC. Protein: CASRKVGEQYF.

The chain employs TRBV10-2 and TRBJ1-5; maybe TRBD1 (6 bases). The germline V gene encodes CDR1 WSHSY and CDR2 SAAADI. V lost 8 bases and J 4 bases, leaving 9 bases between the germline ends. This CDR3 is built from 12 residues. CDR3 nucleotide sequence: TGCGCCAGCGGGGACACTAATCAGCCCCAGCATTTT. This encodes CASGDTNQPQHF.

Regarding this clonotype: It may be a read error: a sequence one base away is much more abundant. The chain employs TRBV2 and TRBJ2-5; 15 positions agree with TRBD2. This CDR3 contains 18 residues. Germline-derived CDR1 and CDR2 are SNHLY and FYNNEI. DNA of the CDR3: TGTGCCAGCAGCTCCTCGGGACTAGCGGGAGGCTCCCAAGGGACCCAGTACTTC. Encoded protein: CASSSSGLAGGSQGTQYF.

This clonotype has a handful of counts. CDR3 residues: CASSPAAGTGYPSPYNSPLHF. CDR3 DNA sequence: TGTGCCAGCAGCCCCGCGGCCGGGACAGGGTACCCCTCGCCATATAATTCACCCCTCCACTTT. This chain connects TRBV7-3 to TRBJ1-6, with 9 bases lining up with TRBD1. Germline CDR1 is SGHTA and CDR2 is FQGTGA. CDR3 length: 21 amino acids. V shed 5 bases and J 4 bases; nucleotides not matched to a gene: 21.

This clonotype was seen many times. This chain uses TRBV29-1 with TRBJ2-7; perhaps TRBD1 as D (6 bases). Germline loops: CDR1 SQVTM, CDR2 ANQGSEA. V gave up 7 bases and J gave up 2 bases, with 18 bases separating them. CDR3 length: 14 amino acids. The CDR3 coding sequence is TGCAGCGCTCCGGGACAACCATGGCCCTACGAGCAGTACTTC. Protein product: CSAPGQPWPYEQYF.

At least ten counts were recorded for this clonotype. CDR3: CASSNSGSGYGYTF. The CDR3 nucleotides read TGTGCCAGCAGTAACAGTGGGTCCGGCTATGGCTACACCTTC. The genes are TRBV6-4 and TRBJ1-2; D is uncertain. Trimming pared 5 bases from V and 4 bases from J, leaving 14 bases between. CDR1 is MRHNA and CDR2 is SNTAGT in the germline V gene. The CDR3 contains 14 residues.

This CDR3 is CASSGSSGTFTDTQYF. In DNA, the CDR3 is TGTGCCAGCAGCGGGTCTAGCGGGACTTTCACAGATACGCAGTATTTT. The rearrangement links TRBV28 to TRBJ2-3; 9 bases map to TRBD2. Per germline, CDR1 MDHEN and CDR2 SYDVKM. This CDR3 comprises 16 residues. The ends lost 6 bases at V and 2 bases at J; junction bases unmatched: 9.

This clonotype was seen only a few times. The chain employs TRBV3-1 and TRBJ2-7; tentatively, D is TRBD2 (5 bases). Germline-derived CDR1 and CDR2 are LGHDT and YNNKEL (reference sequence). V lost 3 bases to trimming and J lost 3 bases, with 12 bases between them. This CDR3 region has 14 residues. This CDR3 reads CASSHSAYYYEQYF. The CDR3 coding sequence is TGTGCCAGCAGCCATAGCGCATACTACTACGAGCAGTACTTC.

This clonotype was found many times. The chain combines TRBV29-1 with TRBJ2-7; 8 nucleotides align to TRBD1. The V gene's germline CDR1 is SQVTM and CDR2 ANQGSEA. The J segment lost 4 bases and the V segment lost 4 bases, leaving 6 bases of the junction unmatched. The CDR3 has 13 residues. CDR3 in amino acids: CSVGHRGDYEQYF. Written as DNA, the CDR3 is TGCAGCGTTGGTCACAGGGGGGATTACGAGCAGTACTTC.

This clonotype appeared many times. The chain combines TRBV12-3 or TRBV12-4 with TRBJ1-5; D is possibly TRBD1 (6 bases). This CDR3 contains 15 residues. Trimming cost V 5 bases and J 0 bases, with 11 bases left between them. In DNA form, the CDR3 reads TGTGCCAGCAGTATCGACAGGAATAGCAATCAGCCCCAGCATTTT. Translating gives CASSIDRNSNQPQHF.